Sequencing of this T cell receptor (beta chain) was carried out in a study of T cell responses to AZD1222 COVID-19 vaccine. Broader study findings: Within unmutated variant regions lay the reported targets of nearly half of spike-specific TCRs. The study found Spike-specific TCR breadth and depth rose after two AZD1222 doses.

Remarks on this clone: Its target is not known.

V dropped 3 bases and J dropped 6; count of bases not matched to a gene: 9. CDR3 size: 15 residues. Per germline, CDR1 LNHNV and CDR2 YYDKDF (reference sequence). Measured with immunoSEQ multiplex PCR; TCRdb has only the in-frame clones, and not every one. Of more than 120,000 clones listed, almost 90% are singletons. The sample here was peripheral blood, taken 28 days after the second AZD1222 dose. The source of this sequence is an adult who received the AZD1222 COVID-19 vaccine. The chain has TRBV15 and TRBJ1-2, with 8 bases fitting TRBD1. DNA for the CDR3: TGTGCCACCAGCAGCTTCAGGGGGCGCGGGCATGGCTACACCTTC. Encoded protein: CATSSFRGRGHGYTF. The full variable domain, rest sourced from reference TRBV15 and TRBJ1-2, is DAMVIQNPRYQVTQFGKPVTLSCSQTLNHNVMYWYQQKSSQAPKLLFHYYDKDFNNEADTPDNFQSRRPNTSFCFLDIRSPGLGDTAMYLCATSSFRGRGHGYTFGSGTRLTVV.